The clone carrying this T cell receptor beta chain was seen more than once but under ten times. Its antigen is currently unknown. This sample is drawn from a study of T cell repertoires in cytomegalovirus infection. Study-wide results and caveats: Ex vivo, HLA-C-restricted CMV-specific TCR beta clonotypes prevailed over the rest of the response. The cumulative frequency of public TCR beta families distinguished individuals who carried CMV together with the relevant HLA.

TCRdb fed the reads into MiXCR, producing one record per CDR3 protein. The sample lists 750,000 to 950,000 distinct CDR3 sequences, 25% to 30% seen once, with about an eighth in the top ten. The source was cultured CD8+ T cells from PBMCs, collected from culture after CMV antigen stimulation. The clonotype originates from a human donor in good health (CMV status not recorded). Some clones in this sample may be carry-over from other donors' samples.

CDR3: CASRPDRASYEQYF. DNA for the CDR3: TGTGCCAGCAGACCTGACAGGGCCTCCTACGAGCAGTACTTC. This chain links TRBV7-6 with TRBJ2-7, with 7 bases identical to TRBD1. Germline trimming cut 6 bases from V and 0 bases from J; bases unmatched to any gene: 5. The CDR3 length is 14 residues. Germline CDR1 SGHVS, CDR2 FNYEAQ.